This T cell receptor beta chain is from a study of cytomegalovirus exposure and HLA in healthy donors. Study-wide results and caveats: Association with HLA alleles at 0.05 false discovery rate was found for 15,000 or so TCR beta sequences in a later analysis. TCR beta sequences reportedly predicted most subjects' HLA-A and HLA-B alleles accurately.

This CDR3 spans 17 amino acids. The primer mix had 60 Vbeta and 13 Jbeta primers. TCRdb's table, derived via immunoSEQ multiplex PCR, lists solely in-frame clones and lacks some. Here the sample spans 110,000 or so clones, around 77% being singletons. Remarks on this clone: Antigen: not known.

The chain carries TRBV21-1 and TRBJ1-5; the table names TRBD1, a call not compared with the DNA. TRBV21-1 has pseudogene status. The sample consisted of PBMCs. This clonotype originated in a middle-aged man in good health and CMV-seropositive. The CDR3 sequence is CASSKRAQGNGNQPQHF. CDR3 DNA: TGTGCCAGCAGCAAACGGGCACAGGGAAACGGCAATCAGCCCCAGCATTTT.